This TCR beta chain was captured by sequencing in a study of Ad26.COV2.S vaccination and SARS-CoV-2 variants. Documented treatment: around 19 received Ad26.COV2.S at low or high dose, single or two shots; about five received placebo; per-sample allocation not given. Specimens were obtained on day 63 following the first vaccine or placebo injection. CDR1 and CDR2 from the germline V gene are SGHVS and FNYEAQ. V lost 1 base and J lost 8, with 13 bases in between. The length of the CDR3 is 14 residues. Libraries were prepared by immunoSEQ multiplex PCR; TCRdb keeps only in-frame clonotypes and omits some of them. Here the sample spans roughly 450,000 clones, around 90% being singletons.

The rearrangement links TRBV7-6 to TRBJ2-3; maybe TRBD2 (5 bases). The sample in question was peripheral blood, obtained in a trial of Ad26.COV2.S vaccine versus placebo. This sequence was found in a person between 18 and 65 years old who received the Ad26.COV2.S COVID-19 vaccine or a placebo. The CDR3 region is CASSLGGRMVTQYF. Here the CDR3 DNA reads TGTGCCAGCAGCTTAGGAGGGCGGATGGTTACGCAGTATTTT.